This T cell receptor (beta chain) came from a study of identifying expanded T cells in peripheral blood. Points from the study as a whole: Clone count variance between roughly two-week samples rose with total template count.

With 0 bases removed from V and 7 bases from J, the gap between germline ends came to 12 bases. This CDR3 is 13 amino acids long. The germline V gene encodes CDR1 GTSNPN and CDR2 SVGIG (reference sequence). No infections or other immune events were documented during collection. This clone was recorded once. Its matching antigen is unknown. Some clones are missing from TCRdb's copy, which holds only in-frame ones; the method was immunoSEQ multiplex PCR. The sample records tens of thousands of clones, roughly 86% being singletons. This clonotype originated in a person aged 18-69 years in good health. The V gene is TRBV30, the J gene TRBJ1-1; D ambiguous. The source material was blood. This CDR3 reads CAWSVNSGDEAFF. In nucleotides, the CDR3 is TGTGCCTGGAGTGTAAATTCAGGCGATGAAGCTTTCTTT.